The entry below gives a single T cell receptor (beta chain) sequence along with its context. The antigen it binds to is not known. Qualities for individual bases were not recorded, and no much larger clone is one base off. The donors were healthy, HIV-negative adults who had no recently reported acute infections or vaccinations. Only Caucasian adults living in Nashville, Tennessee, USA were represented among the donors. Magnetic negative selection was used to enrich CD4+ T cells, after which naive cells were positively selected on CD45RA and the negative fraction became the memory subset. After blood collection by leukapheresis, PBMCs were isolated using Ficoll-Histopaque density gradient centrifugation and then cryopreserved in the vapor phase of liquid nitrogen. Analytical flow cytometry was used to check the purity and quantity of every magnetically sorted T cell population. Each sorted fraction had its genomic DNA isolated and then quantified by UV absorbance on a Nanodrop 2000c.

The sample comes from a study of shared clonotypes between healthy human individuals (dated by TCRdb to 2020 to 2022). Regarding the research as a whole: A couple of women and a few men aged 18 to 49 years were included in the cohort. For each donor, CD4 naive and CD4 memory were each run on three plates, CD8 naive on two plates, and CD8 memory on one plate. To estimate repertoire size and how much clonotype sharing occurs between individuals, the study deeply sequenced the blood TCR repertoires of five healthy adults. To increase sequencing depth and limit assay-specific biases, different laboratories used diverse techniques to prepare libraries and sequence TCR repertoires. Between about 0.8 and 9 billion PBMCs per donor were obtained by leukapheresis. General study outcomes and caveats: Incomplete sequencing was indicated by rarefaction of sorted-subset datasets, despite the large sequencing depth. Roughly 5% of naive CD4, approximately 3.7% of naive CD8, roughly 2.5% of memory CD4, and 0.35% to 0.5% of memory CD8 clonotypes were shared across four donors. Naive subsets generally had larger estimated clonotype richness than memory subsets did. Compared with non-shared clonotypes, the clonotypes found in all four sorted-subset donors had higher generation probabilities. Pairwise subsampling led to the expectation that sequencing depth would affect the degree of clonotype sharing among donors. The genetic and exposure-history diversity represented was limited by the small number of donors. Sampling was restricted to blood, and TCR repertoires in tissues likely differ from the TCR repertoires found in blood.

TCR CDR3 regions were amplified from genomic DNA by multiplex PCR using the deep immunoSEQ assay. For each cell subset, the extracted genomic DNA was distributed evenly across all wells of several immunoSEQ 96-well plates, and each plate served as one replicate. For sorted subsets, each replicate PCR was loaded with 200 to 250 ng genomic DNA, equivalent to some 27,000 T cell genomes. Purified libraries were measured with a Qubit 3.0 fluorometer, size-checked on a Bioanalyzer 2100, and measured again with the KAPA Library Quantification kit. Every immunoSEQ 96-well plate was sequenced on a separate single-read 150-cycle Illumina NextSeq 550 flow cell. The authors processed their data as follows. The immunoSEQ output contained only junctional sequences without quality scores, so filtering could not match that applied to full-length reads. Sequences were annotated with PyIR, a Python wrapper for IgBLAST v1.9, using IMGT germline references to assign V/J genes and CDR3. Reads with weak V/J assignments (E-value above 1e-6), missing CDR3, stop codons, out-of-frame junctions, or ambiguous translated residues were removed. V3J clonotypes were defined as sequences sharing an identical inferred V gene, J gene, and CDR3 amino acid sequence. To compute the percentage overlap between repertoires, the number of shared unique clonotypes was divided by the size of the smaller repertoire. RTK rarefaction, the Chao1 estimator, and Recon v2.1 estimates of unobserved clonotypes were used to assess repertoire richness. Generation probabilities were computed with OLGA for all TCRbeta clonotypes obtained by the gDNA method from four donors. TCRdb provides this immuneACCESS table in a form limited to in-frame rearrangements. Some clones are lacking; in checked studies, under half of them reflect an unresolved V gene, and why the rest are absent is not known. V, J and clone size are those of that table, while D and trimming were read from the DNA. In this sample the table shows over a million clones, about 75% of which occur a single time. The leading ten clones occupy 1.5% of the sample.

Including cysteine and phenylalanine, the CDR3 has 14 amino acids. Left in the record is the CDR3 DNA by itself, 42 bases read in frame from the first base. V is pruned by 9 bases and J by 4 bases, leaving 6 bases of the junction without a gene match. CDR1 SNHLY and CDR2 FYNNEI were looked up in the germline V gene. Sample: memory CD4+ T cells sorted from blood. The cell subset or site label, read with the paper, signifies: CD45RA-negative fraction. This receptor was taken from a young man in good health. The chain was built from TRBV2 and TRBJ2-2; 9 middle bases align to TRBD1. The CDR3 protein is CASAQGASTGELFF. The sequenced DNA is TGTGCCAGTGCACAGGGGGCAAGCACCGGGGAGCTGTTTTTT.